The T cell receptor beta chain described here comes from a study of identical twins. Study-level results: The study found excess low generation probability among twin-shared out-of-frame alpha sequences.

Germline CDR1 is SGDLS and CDR2 is YYNGEE. This CDR3 is built from 14 residues. The ends were cut back, 4 bases at V and 7 bases at J, with 15 bases in the middle. TCRdb fed the 5' RACE reads into MiXCR, producing one record per CDR3 protein. The table includes about 200,000 distinct CDR3 sequences, 5.5% to 7.5% detected once. This clonotype was observed a handful of times. What it binds is unknown. The same sample was also used in a study of T cells expressing NK-cell markers. Per that paper: Anti-gamma-delta TCR antibody use in several experiments restricted sorting to alpha-beta TCR T cells. Dominant NKG2C+ clonotypes in 6 or 7 donors made up roughly 1.0-8% of CD8+ T cells. The CD3+CD56-NKG2C+ fraction of four donors was likewise dominated by these clonotypes.

The chain has TRBV9 and TRBJ1-5; D ambiguous. The source is a woman in her late teens or twenties in good health. What was sequenced was CD8+ T cells sorted from blood. The CDR3 protein is CASSPEVKGQPQHF. The CDR3 DNA follows: TGTGCCAGCAGCCCGGAGGTAAAAGGACAGCCCCAGCATTTT.